This T cell receptor (beta chain) is from a study of CD8 T cells in Susac syndrome. This CDR3 contains 16 residues. CDR1 is LGHDT, CDR2 YNNKEL, per germline (reference sequence). The ends were cut back, 1 base at V and 2 bases at J, with 14 bases in the middle. An amount of RNA that ranged from roughly 0.5 to 1 ug was reverse transcribed with random hexamers. The immunoSEQ assay covered 54 Vbeta and 13 Jbeta segments for CDR3. TCRdb redid the calling of the immunoSEQ multiplex PCR reads with MiXCR, one entry per CDR3 protein. The sample contains about 250,000 distinct CDR3 sequences, around 93% of which appear only once. Sequencing of TCR beta was carried out in blood CD8+ and CD4+ T cells. The multiple sclerosis controls were treatment-naive patients affected by stable or active relapsing-remitting disease.

Source material: CD4+ T cells from PBMCs. This TCR was sampled from a human donor with multiple sclerosis. The rearrangement joins TRBV3-1 to TRBJ2-5; D gene unclear. The CDR3 is CASSQGRQRGQETQYF. As DNA, the CDR3 is TGTGCCAGCAGCCAAGGACGGCAGCGTGGGCAAGAGACCCAGTACTTC.